These 13 T cell receptor beta chains were sequenced from one sample in a study of cytomegalovirus exposure and HLA in healthy donors. Primers: 60 Vbeta forward and 13 Jbeta reverse. This table comes from immunoSEQ multiplex PCR, and its TCRdb copy is limited to in-frame clones, with some not included. In the table there are 100,000 to 150,000 clones, roughly 84% of which are singletons. Sequences were obtained from PBMCs. The source of these receptors is a girl aged 2 to 9 in good health and CMV-seronegative.

The chain carries TRBV27 and TRBJ2-7, with D maybe TRBD1 (5 bases). CDR1 is MNHEY, CDR2 SMNVEV, per germline (reference sequence). Between the trimmed V and J ends, which lost 2 bases and 0 bases, there was a span of 8 bases. The CDR3 runs to 14 residues. The DNA of the CDR3 is TGTGCCAGCAGTTTACGACAGAGCTCCTACGAGCAGTACTTC. This translates into CASSLRQSSYEQYF.

The chain joins TRBV30 to TRBJ2-7; 11 bases fit TRBD1. The CDR3 length is 14 residues. V lost 1 base to trimming and J lost 7 bases; unmatched junction nucleotides: 6. Germline V gene data show CDR1 as GTSNPN and CDR2 as SVGIG (reference sequence). The CDR3 is CAWSGRTGGIEQYF. The CDR3 region has the DNA TGTGCCTGGAGTGGCAGGACAGGGGGCATTGAGCAGTACTTC.

In this sample, this clone turned up once. The chain combines TRBV5-4 with TRBJ1-2; 12 bases fit TRBD1. Germline CDR1 reads SGHNT; CDR2 reads YYREEE (reference sequence). Trimming cost V 4 bases and J 7 bases; bases outside gene matches: 8. The CDR3 covers 15 residues. Here the CDR3 reads CASSTGQGANSGYTF. The CDR3, as DNA: TGTGCCAGCAGCACGGGACAGGGGGCGAATTCTGGCTACACCTTC.

This rearrangement joins TRBV5-6 to TRBJ1-6; 7 bases are a match to TRBD1. Unmatched junction bases numbered 2, after V lost 0 bases and J lost 2 bases. In germline, CDR1 is SGHDT, CDR2 YYEEEE. This CDR3 spans 16 amino acids. The chain's CDR3 is CASSLGDRAYNSPLHF. The CDR3 DNA follows: TGTGCCAGCAGCTTGGGAGACAGGGCCTATAATTCACCCCTCCACTTT.

The chain links TRBV4-2 to TRBJ2-5, with 9 nucleotides matching TRBD1. The J call may not be correct, given that the DNA end is closer to TRBJ2-7. CDR1 and CDR2 (germline): LGHNA, YNFKEQ. The CDR3 loop spans 19 amino acids. The CDR3 protein is CASSQPYRTGTGKAYEQYF. The CDR3 coding sequence is TGTGCCAGCAGTCAACCTTATCGCACAGGGACAGGGAAGGCCTACGAGCAGTACTTC.

The chain joins TRBV6-5 to TRBJ1-2, with a tentative D call TRBD1 (5 bases). Germline loops: CDR1 MNHEY, CDR2 SVGAGI. Trimming cost V 6 bases and J 4 bases, with 18 bases left between them. CDR3 length: 15 amino acids. CDR3 bases: TGTGCCAGCAGGGACGACGGTGACAGAACCTATGGCTACACCTTC. Translating gives CASRDDGDRTYGYTF.

This clone has only one observation. The chain carries TRBV19 and TRBJ2-5; TRBD2 matches at 10 bases. Germline CDR1 LNHDA, CDR2 SQIVND (reference sequence). Unmatched junction bases numbered 2, after V lost 3 bases and J lost 1 base. This CDR3 has 15 amino acids. CDR3 in amino acids: CASSITSGVQETQYF. CDR3 bases: TGTGCCAGTAGTATCACTAGCGGGGTCCAAGAGACCCAGTACTTC.

The chain couples TRBV18 to TRBJ2-2; 8 bases agree with TRBD2. Germline values: CDR1 KGHSH, CDR2 LQKENI. The CDR3 runs to 15 residues. V lost 4 bases and J lost 2; bases outside the gene matches: 3. The chain's CDR3 is CASSLGTSNTGELFF. CDR3 nucleotides: TGTGCCAGCTCACTAGGGACTAGTAACACCGGGGAGCTGTTTTTT. The full variable domain, its missing parts supplied by reference TRBV18 and TRBJ2-2, is NAGVMQNPRHLVRRRGQEARLRCSPMKGHSHVYWYRQLPEEGLKFMVYLQKENIIDESGMPKERFSAEFPKEGPSILRIQQVVRGDSAAYFCASSLGTSNTGELFFGEGSRLTVL.

The chain combines TRBV28 with TRBJ2-3; 8 nucleotides agree with TRBD2. After removal of 4 bases from V and 1 base from J, the junction contained 10 bases not matched to a gene. Germline CDR1 MDHEN, CDR2 SYDVKM. The CDR3 covers 17 residues. The CDR3 DNA reads as TGTGCCAGCAGTTCAACTCGGGTAGCGGGACGCACAGATACGCAGTATTTT. Amino acid sequence: CASSSTRVAGRTDTQYF.

The chain is built from TRBV7-7 and TRBJ1-5, with a tentative D call TRBD1 (6 bases). The germline V gene has CDR1 SSHAT and CDR2 FNYEAQ (reference sequence). The V and J ends lost 9 bases and 3 bases respectively, with 15 bases between them. This CDR3 comprises 14 residues. This CDR3 is CARYHRVNNQPQHF. The CDR3 DNA reads as TGTGCCAGGTACCACAGGGTAAACAATCAGCCCCAGCATTTT.

The chain couples TRBV18 to TRBJ2-3; 7 bases map to TRBD1. Germline CDR1 KGHSH, CDR2 LQKENI. V lost 5 bases and J lost 2; bases outside the gene matches: 7. The CDR3 extends over 15 amino acids. Written as DNA, the CDR3 is TGTGCCAGCTCATTTCGACAGGGTATCACAGATACGCAGTATTTT. Translated, it gives CASSFRQGITDTQYF.

This chain joins TRBV4-1 and TRBJ1-4; TRBD1 matches 8 bases. Germline CDR1 reads MGHRA; CDR2 reads YSYEKL. The CDR3 sequence is 17 residues long. The V gene end was trimmed by 4 bases and the J gene end by 4 bases; junction bases not matched to a gene: 11. CDR3 nucleotide sequence: TGCGCCAGCAGCCCCGGACAGGGCTTCGGATATAATGAAAAACTGTTTTTT. This sequence encodes CASSPGQGFGYNEKLFF.

This clone was found a few times. The rearrangement uses TRBV29-1 and TRBJ2-1, with 11 nucleotides matching TRBD1. V was clipped by 6 bases and J by 7 bases; unmatched bases: 5. This CDR3 is 13 amino acids long. CDR1 and CDR2 from the germline V gene are SQVTM and ANQGSEA. This chain's CDR3 is CSVDGQGANEQFF. In DNA, the CDR3 is TGCAGCGTAGACGGACAGGGGGCAAATGAGCAGTTCTTC.